The 22 T cell receptor beta chains below come from one sample, sequenced in a study of blood T cells in healthy people across ages. Next came a second PCR, run for about 6 to 12 cycles, which used a sample-barcoded 5' primer along with a J-beta primer mix. TCRdb itself ran the 5' RACE reads through MiXCR, one entry per CDR3 protein. The sample gives some 700,000 distinct CDR3 sequences, about 42% of which show up once; 20% to 25% is in the top ten. The sample comprised blood. The receptors originated from a woman aged 55-69 years in good health.

This clonotype occurred once. The genes are TRBV24-1 and TRBJ2-7; 11 bases match TRBD2. The J call may be wrong; the DNA end is better matched by TRBJ2-5. Germline values: CDR1 KGHDR, CDR2 SFDVKD. The CDR3 sequence is 17 residues long. In nucleotides, the CDR3 is TGTGCCACCAGTGATTCAAGTAGCGGGGGGGCCGGGCAGACCCAGTACTTC. Translated, it gives CATSDSSSGGAGQTQYF.

A note on this clonotype: A read error may produce the germline difference seen at one junction end. The CDR3 sequence is CASRKSGGTTDTQYF. The CDR3 bases are TGCGCCAGCAGGAAGAGCGGGGGGACCACAGATACGCAGTATTTT. The gene calls are TRBV12-3 or TRBV12-4 and TRBJ2-3; the match to TRBD2 covers 9 bases. The CDR3 spans 15 residues.

This clonotype was counted between two and nine times. This rearrangement joins TRBV30 to TRBJ2-1, with D possibly called TRBD1 or TRBD2 (5 bases each). Germline CDR1 is GTSNPN and CDR2 is SVGIG (reference sequence). The germline V and J ends were trimmed by 3 bases and 9 bases, with 15 bases remaining between them. The CDR3 sequence is 13 residues long. CDR3 sequence: CAWRGFGAVEQFF. CDR3 nucleotide sequence: TGTGCCTGGAGAGGATTCGGGGCGGTTGAGCAGTTCTTC.

This clonotype was seen more than once but under ten times. This rearrangement joins TRBV6-1 to TRBJ1-2, with 7 bases lining up with TRBD1. The germline gives CDR1 MNHNS, CDR2 SASEGT. Trimming at V came to 5 bases and at J to 2 bases, leaving 5 bases not matched to a gene. This CDR3 has 14 residues. The CDR3 DNA reads TGTGCCAGCAGTCCGTGGGACAGCAACTATGGCTACACCTTC. It translates to CASSPWDSNYGYTF.

This chain links TRBV29-1 with TRBJ2-3, with a possible D match to TRBD2 (7 bases). CDR1 is SQVTM, CDR2 ANQGSEA, per germline. The CDR3 runs to 13 residues. V lost 6 bases and J 2 bases, leaving 12 bases between the germline ends. Written as DNA, the CDR3 is TGCAGCGTGGACCGGGGGGCCACAGATACGCAGTATTTT. It translates to CSVDRGATDTQYF.

This clonotype was seen more than once but under ten times. This chain connects TRBV29-1 to TRBJ2-3; D uncertain. There are 15 residues in the CDR3. V was trimmed by 3 bases and J by 2 bases, leaving 15 bases between them. The germline CDR1 and CDR2 sequences are SQVTM and ANQGSEA. Here the CDR3 reads CSVESILIYTDTQYF. The CDR3 DNA sequence: TGCAGCGTTGAGTCAATTCTGATCTACACAGATACGCAGTATTTT.

In this sample, this clonotype turned up a few times. The genes are TRBV4-2 and TRBJ1-4; D gene uncertain. The germline gives CDR1 LGHNA, CDR2 YNFKEQ. V lost 4 bases and J 5 bases, leaving 11 bases between the germline ends. This CDR3 is built from 14 residues. DNA for the CDR3: TGTGCCAGCAGCCCTGACCGGCCGAATGAAAAACTGTTTTTT. Its translation is CASSPDRPNEKLFF.

The chain is built from TRBV28 and TRBJ2-5; a possible D gene is TRBD1 (6 bases). Germline CDR1 is MDHEN and CDR2 is SYDVKM. V was cut by 8 bases and J by 3 bases, with 22 bases left in between. This CDR3 has 16 amino acids. The CDR3 loop is CASSFSSTGIEETQYF. The CDR3 region has the DNA TGTGCCAGCTCCTTCTCGTCAACAGGGATCGAAGAGACCCAGTACTTC.

The sample holds a few counts of this clonotype. V usage is TRBV20-1 and J usage is TRBJ2-2; TRBD1 aligns across 10 bases. Germline V CDR1 and CDR2: DFQATT, SNEGSKA (reference sequence). The CDR3 consists of 18 residues. V lost 1 base and J lost 7; bases outside the gene matches: 15. CDR3 coding DNA: TGCAGTGCTAGAGTCCCTGCCGGGACAGGGGTCAGTGGCGGGGAGCTGTTTTTT. This codes for CSARVPAGTGVSGGELFF.

The V call is TRBV7-3, the J call TRBJ2-6; 8 nucleotides agree with TRBD1. The CDR3 consists of 17 residues. V lost 5 bases and J lost 1; bases outside the gene matches: 7. The germline CDR1 and CDR2 sequences are SGHTA and FQGTGA. CDR3 in amino acids: CASSQDRVGSGANVLTF. In DNA form, the CDR3 reads TGTGCCAGCAGCCAGGACAGGGTTGGATCTGGGGCCAACGTCCTGACTTTC.

The chain recombines TRBV20-1 with TRBJ2-1, with 9 bases lining up with TRBD2. Germline loops: CDR1 DFQATT, CDR2 SNEGSKA (reference sequence). The trim removed 2 bases at V and 7 bases at J, leaving 9 bases unmatched. The CDR3 contains 15 residues. Here the CDR3 DNA reads TGCAGTGCTAGACCAGGGACTAGCCCGGGGAATGAGCAGTTCTTC. It yields the protein CSARPGTSPGNEQFF.

This clonotype has more than one count but fewer than ten. This sequence joins TRBV20-1 and TRBJ2-3; the D is unclear. There are 12 residues in the CDR3. V was cut by 5 bases and J by 3 bases, with 9 bases left in between. Germline V gene lookup returns CDR1 DFQATT and CDR2 SNEGSKA (reference sequence). CDR3 in DNA: TGCAGTGCTTGCCCCCGAACAGATACGCAGTATTTT. Its translation: CSACPRTDTQYF.

The chain is built from TRBV29-1 and TRBJ1-1; D unclear. Per the germline V gene, CDR1 is SQVTM and CDR2 is ANQGSEA. Trimming took off 4 bases at V and 4 bases at J, with 10 bases between the two ends. This CDR3 comprises 12 residues. The CDR3 DNA follows: TGCAGCGTTGTCACACATTCCACTGAAGCTTTCTTT. Protein sequence: CSVVTHSTEAFF.

This clonotype has more than one count but fewer than ten. The chain combines TRBV2 with TRBJ2-5; D is possibly TRBD2 (6 bases). Germline assignment: CDR1 SNHLY and CDR2 FYNNEI. V was shortened by 4 bases and J by 0 bases, with 18 bases between the two germline ends. CDR3 size: 17 residues. The CDR3 loop reads CASSVGGGVPNQETQYF. CDR3 DNA sequence: TGTGCCAGCAGTGTGGGTGGCGGGGTACCCAACCAAGAGACCCAGTACTTC.

This chain links TRBV6-2 or TRBV6-3 with TRBJ1-5; D is uncertain. Germline V lookup: CDR1 MNHEY, CDR2 SVGEGT. The CDR3 is 15 residues long. V dropped 5 bases and J dropped 7 bases, with 18 bases sitting between them. The CDR3 sequence is CASSPGSPSRQPQHF. The CDR3, as DNA: TGTGCCAGCAGTCCCGGGAGCCCTTCGCGACAGCCCCAGCATTTT.

This chain links TRBV29-1 with TRBJ1-4, with no clear D. The CDR3 consists of 13 residues. Trimming cost V 6 bases and J 0 bases, with 8 bases left between them. Germline-derived CDR1 and CDR2 are SQVTM and ANQGSEA. CDR3 DNA: TGCAGCGTATGGAGTGCAACTAATGAAAAACTGTTTTTT. Translated: CSVWSATNEKLFF.

The chain has TRBV4-2 and TRBJ2-3, with unresolved D. The CDR3 runs to 16 residues. Trimming took off 2 bases at V and 14 bases at J, with 26 bases between the two ends. Per germline, CDR1 LGHNA and CDR2 YNFKEQ. CDR3 DNA: TGTGCCAGCAGCCAACAAAAAGGGATAGGTGGGGATAGGGCGTATTTT. It translates to CASSQQKGIGGDRAYF.

The chain joins TRBV12-5 to TRBJ1-5; the D is unclear. Trimming took 2 bases from V and 3 from J, leaving 2 bases between them. The CDR3 length is 12 residues. CDR1 is LGHNT, CDR2 FRNRAP, per germline. The CDR3 loop is CASGLNNQPQHF. The CDR3, as DNA: TGTGCTAGTGGTTTGAACAATCAGCCCCAGCATTTT.

This clonotype was observed a handful of times. This chain joins TRBV27 and TRBJ1-5; no clear D. V lost 5 bases to trimming and J lost 3 bases, with 14 bases between them. The V gene's germline CDR1 is MNHEY and CDR2 SMNVEV (reference sequence). The CDR3 loop spans 15 amino acids. The CDR3, as DNA: TGTGCCAGCAGTCCCCAAGGCGGGGACAATCAGCCCCAGCATTTT. Encoded protein: CASSPQGGDNQPQHF.

The chain couples TRBV12-3 or TRBV12-4 to TRBJ1-6; 8 bases map to TRBD1. After removal of 0 bases from V and 8 bases from J, the junction contained 0 bases not matched to a gene. CDR3 length: 14 residues. The CDR3 DNA is TGTGCCAGCAGTTTAGCGGACAGGGATTCACCCCTCCACTTT. Protein product: CASSLADRDSPLHF.

This clonotype has a handful of counts. This rearrangement joins TRBV6-5 to TRBJ2-4, with 7 nucleotides matching TRBD1. This CDR3 is 14 amino acids long. Germline V CDR1 and CDR2: MNHEY, SVGAGI. V lost 10 bases, J lost 0 bases, and 6 bases stayed unmatched. The CDR3 here is CANRQGLAKNIQYF. Here the CDR3 DNA reads TGTGCCAACCGACAGGGATTAGCCAAAAACATTCAGTACTTC.

The chain employs TRBV12-3 or TRBV12-4 and TRBJ1-3, with D possibly being TRBD1 (5 bases). V lost 6 bases to trimming and J lost 0 bases, with 15 bases between them. This CDR3 contains 16 residues. DNA for the CDR3: TGTGCCAGCAGCTCCAACCTAAGGGGCTCTGGAAACACCATATATTTT. Encoded protein: CASSSNLRGSGNTIYF.